Sequencing of this T cell receptor beta chain was carried out in a study of T cell responses to AZD1222 COVID-19 vaccine. Whole-study findings and limits: Clonal diversity may have been underestimated in mostly white British donors. Spike-spanning, vaccine-associated CD4 TCRs were dominant at 160-218 and 743-854.

Profiled with immunoSEQ multiplex PCR; TCRdb holds only in-frame clones, not every one. Among about 200,000 clones listed, around 93% were seen once. V was pared by 7 bases and J by 7 bases, with 13 bases of the junction left unmatched. CDR3 size: 15 residues. Germline-derived CDR1 and CDR2 are SNHLY and FYNNEI. This clone showed up just once. The antigen is not known. This specimen was peripheral blood, taken 28 days after the second AZD1222 dose. The clonotype originates from an adult who received the AZD1222 COVID-19 vaccine. This rearrangement joins TRBV2 to TRBJ1-1; TRBD1 matches 9 bases. The CDR3 region has the DNA TGTGCCAGCATTCTCCTGGACAGGGGCTATGGTGAAGCTTTCTTT. Protein: CASILLDRGYGEAFF.